A single sample is the source of the 21 T cell receptor beta chains below, sequenced in a study of T-cell memory formation after mild COVID-19 listed by TCRdb under 2021. The library was generated by 5' RACE. Instrument used: Illumina NovaSeq 6000. Clones were called with MiXCR by TCRdb after fastp trimmed the public reads at Q25, and only in-frame beta chains were retained. Every CDR3 protein is listed once, alongside the most common genes and DNA of its rows. Present in this sample are tens of thousands of distinct CDR3 sequences, 11% to 15% of which were seen just once. In total, the top ten clones hold about 33% of the sample. The specimen was PBMCs or a T cell subset sorted from them (not recorded which). The receptors originated from an adult woman who had mild COVID-19 (a few samples of this study predate the infection). The sample titles of this study are shuffled in the database, so cell type and time point are left out; the donor was told from shared clones.

V and J are TRBV24-1 and TRBJ2-1, with TRBD2 matching 8 bases. CDR3 length equals 18 residues. The V and J ends lost 3 bases and 4 bases, in that order; junction bases with no gene match: 13. Germline lookup yields CDR1 KGHDR and CDR2 SFDVKD. CDR3 sequence (DNA): TGTGCCACCAGTGATCCAGGACTAGACCGGGGGGGGTACAATGAGCAGTTCTTC. This gives the protein CATSDPGLDRGGYNEQFF.

The CDR3 loop reads CASSQEPGGSLRSEQFF. The CDR3 DNA is TGTGCCAGCAGCCAAGAACCCGGCGGGTCCCTACGGAGTGAGCAGTTCTTC. The V call is TRBV14, the J call TRBJ2-1, with D maybe TRBD2 (5 bases). The germline V and J ends were trimmed by 0 bases and 9 bases, with 21 bases remaining between them. Germline CDR1 SGHDN, CDR2 FVKESK. This CDR3 region has 17 residues.

This rearrangement joins TRBV29-1 to TRBJ2-3; 7 positions agree with TRBD1. The trim removed 6 bases at V and 2 bases at J, leaving 11 bases unmatched. Per the germline V gene, CDR1 is SQVTM and CDR2 is ANQGSEA. CDR3 length: 15 amino acids. CDR3 sequence (DNA): TGCAGCGTAGCGGACAGGCCAGAATTCACAGATACGCAGTATTTT. Residues: CSVADRPEFTDTQYF.

This clonotype was seen only a few times. This chain uses TRBV4-1 with TRBJ2-1, with 10 bases identical to TRBD2. This CDR3 is built from 16 residues. CDR1 and CDR2 from the germline V gene are MGHRA and YSYEKL. V gave up 3 bases and J gave up 6 bases; unmatched junction bases: 8. This chain's CDR3 is CASSQPPGLAINEQFF. CDR3 DNA sequence: TGCGCCAGCAGCCAGCCCCCGGGACTAGCGATCAATGAGCAGTTCTTC.

This clonotype has only a few counts. The junction departs from the called germline gene at one end, perhaps through a read error. The rearrangement links TRBV29-1 to TRBJ2-7; D remains ambiguous. This CDR3 spans 11 amino acids. The germline CDR1 and CDR2 sequences are SQVTM and ANQGSEA. The CDR3 region is CSVLDGYERYF. DNA for the CDR3: TGCAGCGTCTTGGACGGATACGAGCGGTACTTC.

This chain joins TRBV7-6 and TRBJ1-2, with a possible D match to TRBD1 (6 bases). The ends were cut back, 1 base at V and 13 bases at J, with 13 bases in the middle. The CDR3 contains 12 residues. Per germline, CDR1 SGHVS and CDR2 FNYEAQ. The CDR3 sequence: CASSLGTGSPTF. CDR3 nucleotides: TGTGCCAGCAGCTTAGGTACAGGGAGTCCCACCTTC.

This clonotype was found many times. The chain carries TRBV5-1 and TRBJ2-3; 9 nucleotides agree with TRBD1. The junction had 15 bases not matched to a gene; V was cut back by 4 bases and J by 9 bases. Per germline, CDR1 SGHRS and CDR2 YFSETQ. This CDR3 is 16 amino acids long. The CDR3 DNA reads TGCGCCAGCAGCGAGCCGACACAGGGGGCTGCATCAACGCAGTATTTT. It encodes CASSEPTQGAASTQYF.

This sequence joins TRBV5-1 and TRBJ2-7; 8 bases are a match to TRBD1. The CDR3 runs 13 residues. CDR1 is SGHRS, CDR2 YFSETQ, per germline. The J segment lost 7 bases and the V segment lost 4 bases, leaving 7 bases of the junction unmatched. CDR3 amino acids: CASSARGHDEQYF. DNA for the CDR3: TGCGCCAGCAGCGCCAGGGGGCACGATGAGCAGTACTTC.

The V gene is TRBV5-1, the J gene TRBJ1-2; D call uncertain. There are 13 residues in the CDR3. Between the trimmed V and J ends, which lost 0 bases and 6 bases, there was a span of 9 bases. The germline CDR1 and CDR2 sequences are SGHRS and YFSETQ. CDR3 sequence (DNA): TGCGCCAGCAGCTTGGACAGCCTCGATGGCTACACCTTC. Translating gives CASSLDSLDGYTF. The entire variable domain, with the rest obtained from reference TRBV5-1 and TRBJ1-2, is as follows: KAGVTQTPRYLIKTRGQQVTLSCSPISGHRSVSWYQQTPGQGLQFLFEYFSETQRNKGNFPGRFSGRQFSNSRSEMNVSTLELGDSALYLCASSLDSLDGYTFGSGTRLTVV.

This clonotype has just a few counts. V gene TRBV29-1 combines with J gene TRBJ2-2; D ambiguous. Looked up from germline, CDR1 is SQVTM and CDR2 is ANQGSEA. The CDR3 totals 14 residues. Trimming removed 3 bases at V and 0 bases at J, with 8 bases between. The CDR3 reads CSVDGVTNTGELFF. For the CDR3, the DNA is TGCAGCGTTGATGGGGTGACGAACACCGGGGAGCTGTTTTTT.

This clonotype has just a few counts. The V call is TRBV11-2, the J call TRBJ2-4, with D perhaps matching TRBD1 (5 bases). Germline V lookup: CDR1 SGHAT, CDR2 FQNNGV. Deletions cut 1 base from V and 10 bases from J, with 17 bases between. The CDR3 consists of 15 residues. CDR3 coding DNA: TGTGCCAGCAGCTTAGTCCAGGGCCCTCCAGATATTCAGTACTTC. It translates to CASSLVQGPPDIQYF.

CDR3 region: CASSYPAGAGEKLFF. DNA of the CDR3: TGTGCCAGCAGCTACCCTGCCGGGGCCGGTGAAAAACTGTTTTTT. V usage is TRBV5-6 and J usage is TRBJ1-4; a possible D gene is TRBD1 (5 bases). Germline lookup yields CDR1 SGHDT and CDR2 YYEEEE. V lost 3 bases to trimming and J lost 7 bases, with 16 bases between them. The CDR3 is 15 residues long.

The chain has TRBV5-6 and TRBJ2-3; D not resolved. This CDR3 has 16 amino acids. V was clipped by 0 bases and J by 0 bases, with 11 bases between them. CDR1 is SGHDT, CDR2 YYEEEE, per germline. CDR3 sequence reads: CASSLAQEPSTDTQYF. The CDR3 bases are TGTGCCAGCAGCTTGGCTCAGGAACCTAGCACAGATACGCAGTATTTT.

CDR3 DNA sequence: TGTGCCAGCAGCTTAGATAGGACCAGCTCCTACAATGAGCAGTTCTTC. This sequence encodes CASSLDRTSSYNEQFF. The rearrangement joins TRBV7-9 to TRBJ2-1; D gene uncertain. The CDR3 length is 16 residues. Trimming shortened V by 1 base and J by 0 bases, and 10 bases separated the two germline ends. Germline V gene sequence: CDR1 SEHNR, CDR2 FQNEAQ (reference sequence).

This clonotype appeared many times. The chain combines TRBV15 with TRBJ2-1, with 7 nucleotides matching TRBD1. In germline, CDR1 is LNHNV, CDR2 YYDKDF (reference sequence). This CDR3 region has 15 residues. V shed 2 bases and J 4 bases; nucleotides not matched to a gene: 5. CDR3 bases: TGTGCCACCAGCAGAACAGGGGATTTGTACAATGAGCAGTTCTTC. Protein sequence: CATSRTGDLYNEQFF.

The chain uses TRBV6-5 and TRBJ2-1; D is possibly TRBD2 (6 bases). The germline gives CDR1 MNHEY, CDR2 SVGAGI. Trimming pared 7 bases from V and 2 bases from J, leaving 15 bases between. The CDR3 length is 15 residues. This CDR3 reads CASTLASGAYNEQFF. The CDR3 nucleotides are TGTGCCAGCACTCTAGCTTCGGGGGCCTACAATGAGCAGTTCTTC.

The chain combines TRBV3-1 with TRBJ2-1; 7 bases line up with TRBD2. CDR3 size: 14 residues. Germline trimming cut 3 bases from V and 10 bases from J; bases unmatched to any gene: 9. The germline V gene encodes CDR1 LGHDT and CDR2 YNNKEL (reference sequence). CDR3 sequence reads: CASSQRLAGVEQFF. The CDR3 coding sequence is TGTGCCAGCAGCCAGAGGTTGGCGGGAGTGGAGCAGTTCTTC.

The table lists this clonotype with many counts. CDR3 coding DNA: TGTGCCAGCAGTTATGGGGGCAGGGGCACTGAAGCTTTCTTT. Its protein is CASSYGGRGTEAFF. This chain links TRBV6-5 with TRBJ1-1; D might be TRBD1 (6 bases). Germline-derived CDR1 and CDR2 are MNHEY and SVGAGI. V shed 3 bases and J shed 4 bases, with 12 bases lying between them. There are 14 residues in the CDR3.

The CDR3 coding sequence is TGTGCCAGCAGCTCCCGTGGTAGCGGGATCCCAGCCGATGAGCAGTTCTTC. This codes for CASSSRGSGIPADEQFF. The chain recombines TRBV11-3 with TRBJ2-1; 8 nucleotides match TRBD2. This CDR3 spans 17 amino acids. V lost 4 bases, J lost 8 bases, and 16 bases stayed unmatched. Germline CDR1 is SGHNT and CDR2 is YENEEA.

The CDR3 sequence: CASSLDITYEQYF. In DNA, the CDR3 is TGTGCCAGCAGCTTGGACATTACCTACGAGCAGTACTTC. The chain combines TRBV7-7 with TRBJ2-7; tentatively, D is TRBD1 (5 bases). Germline V gene sequence: CDR1 SSHAT, CDR2 FNYEAQ (reference sequence). There are 13 residues in the CDR3. Trimming stripped 3 bases from V and 2 bases from J, with 8 bases between.

The rearrangement joins TRBV7-9 to TRBJ2-1; the D gene is possibly TRBD2 (6 bases). The germline gives CDR1 SEHNR, CDR2 FQNEAQ (reference sequence). The CDR3 length is 12 residues. V lost 6 bases to trimming and J lost 12 bases, with 15 bases between them. The CDR3 DNA reads as TGTGCCAGCAGTCCGCTTTGGGGAGGGCAGTTCTTC. It is translated as CASSPLWGGQFF.